A selection of T cell receptor beta chains follows, all from one sample in a study of T cell responses to AZD1222 COVID-19 vaccine. Produced via immunoSEQ multiplex PCR; TCRdb's table is partial and in-frame only. The repertoire holds some 150,000 clones, with around 92% as singletons. The source was peripheral blood, collected 28 days after the second AZD1222 dose. These TCRs come from an adult who received the AZD1222 COVID-19 vaccine. The CDR3 runs from the conserved cysteine through the conserved F or W. The order of the fields is J gene, V gene, CDR3 protein.

TRBJ1-5	TRBV11-2	CASSLGTGINQPQHF
TRBJ2-7	TRBV7-2	CASSLYPGAYEQYF
TRBJ2-7	TRBV5-1	CASSLRGPLDEQYF
TRBJ1-6	TRBV7-9	CASSLELTGSPLHF
TRBJ2-3	TRBV5-4	CASNQGQDTDTQYF
TRBJ1-1	TRBV4-3	CASSQEGPPSNTEAFF
TRBJ2-2	TRBV9	CASSFRTGAGELFF
TRBJ1-5	TRBV7-3	CASSIGQGAAQPQHF
TRBJ2-7	TRBV6-5	CATKSAASSYEQYF
TRBJ1-5	TRBV29-1	CSVGGNSNQPQHF